The rows below give T cell receptor beta chains drawn from one sample of a study of OX40 agonist ivuxolimab in advanced cancers. TCRdb keeps only in-frame clones here, not all; method: immunoSEQ multiplex PCR. The sample lists fewer than 80,000 clones, 80% to 90% occurring once. The sample was CD4+ or CD8+ T cells sorted from blood, taken in a trial of the OX40 agonist ivuxolimab. These receptors originate from an adult with an advanced solid tumor such as melanoma, head and neck, liver or kidney cancer. Each CDR3 is given with its conserved first and last residue. The D gene is left open where the match is weak. Size is stated for part of the rows, as once, few or many counts, or as a class when the clone is expanded.

J gene: TRBJ2-1
clone size: NA
D gene: NA
V gene: TRBV19
CDR3 DNA: TGTGCCAGTAGTCCGACAGGACACAACAATGAGCAGTTCTTC
CDR3 protein: CASSPTGHNNEQFF

J gene: TRBJ2-5
clone size: once
D gene: NA
V gene: TRBV19
CDR3 DNA: TGTGCCAGTAGTCCGTTAGGGGGGAGGGCCGCAAAGACCCAGTACTTC
CDR3 protein: CASSPLGGRAAKTQYF

J gene: TRBJ1-4
clone size: NA
D gene: TRBD1
V gene: TRBV7-8
CDR3 DNA: TGTGCCAGTAACGCCCTGAACACAGGGGATGAAAAACTGTTTTTT
CDR3 protein: CASNALNTGDEKLFF

J gene: TRBJ2-3
clone size: NA
D gene: TRBD2
V gene: TRBV2
CDR3 DNA: TGTGCCAGCGGACACCTAGCGGGAGGGACAGATACGCAGTATTTT
CDR3 protein: CASGHLAGGTDTQYF

J gene: TRBJ2-3
clone size: NA
D gene: TRBD2
V gene: TRBV7-3
CDR3 DNA: TGTGCCAGCAGCCATTTGGGGGGGACAGATACGCAGTATTTT
CDR3 protein: CASSHLGGTDTQYF

J gene: TRBJ1-1
clone size: NA
D gene: TRBD1
V gene: TRBV6-1
CDR3 DNA: TGTGCCAGCCGGGGACAGACTGAAGCTTTCTTT
CDR3 protein: CASRGQTEAFF

J gene: TRBJ2-6
clone size: NA
D gene: NA
V gene: TRBV19
CDR3 DNA: TGTGCCAGTAGTATTATCCACTCTGGGGCCAACGTCCTGACTTTC
CDR3 protein: CASSIIHSGANVLTF

J gene: TRBJ2-3
clone size: NA
D gene: NA
V gene: TRBV27
CDR3 DNA: TGTGCCAGCAGTTTGTCGCCGCGACCGAGCACAGATACGCAGTATTTT
CDR3 protein: CASSLSPRPSTDTQYF

J gene: TRBJ2-7
clone size: NA
D gene: NA
V gene: TRBV7-9
CDR3 DNA: TGTGCCAGCAGCGAAATTTACGAGCAGTACTTC
CDR3 protein: CASSEIYEQYF

J gene: TRBJ2-6
clone size: NA
D gene: NA
V gene: TRBV27
CDR3 DNA: TGTGCCAGCAGCCCTACAGGGACCTCTGGGGCCAACGTCCTGACTTTC
CDR3 protein: CASSPTGTSGANVLTF

J gene: TRBJ2-2
clone size: NA
D gene: NA
V gene: TRBV27
CDR3 DNA: TGTGCCAGCAGTTTAGAGGGGGGCGGGCTGTTTTTT
CDR3 protein: CASSLEGGGLFF

J gene: TRBJ1-5
clone size: NA
D gene: TRBD1
V gene: TRBV28
CDR3 DNA: TGTGCCAGCAGCCACACACAGGGGGCGATTCAGCCCCAGCATTTT
CDR3 protein: CASSHTQGAIQPQHF

J gene: TRBJ2-3
clone size: NA
D gene: NA
V gene: TRBV13
CDR3 DNA: TGTGCCAGCAACCCACTGGCCGGGCCAGATACGCAGTATTTT
CDR3 protein: CASNPLAGPDTQYF

J gene: TRBJ2-2
clone size: NA
D gene: NA
V gene: TRBV9
CDR3 DNA: TGTGCCAGCAGTGGGATGAACACCGGGGAGCTGTTTTTT
CDR3 protein: CASSGMNTGELFF

J gene: TRBJ1-4
clone size: NA
D gene: NA
V gene: TRBV7-6
CDR3 DNA: TGTGCCAGCAGCTTAGAGGGGTTGGGTGAAAAACTGTTTTTT
CDR3 protein: CASSLEGLGEKLFF

J gene: TRBJ2-7
clone size: NA
D gene: NA
V gene: TRBV28
CDR3 DNA: TGTGCCAGCAGACTGAGCTCCTACGAGCAGTACTTC
CDR3 protein: CASRLSSYEQYF

J gene: TRBJ2-7
clone size: NA
D gene: NA
V gene: TRBV4-1
CDR3 DNA: TGCGCCAGCAGCCAAGATGGGGCAGGGGTGGGCCTAGAGCAGTACTTC
CDR3 protein: CASSQDGAGVGLEQYF

J gene: TRBJ2-1
clone size: NA
D gene: NA
V gene: TRBV29-1
CDR3 DNA: TGCAGCGTGTGGCACAGCTCCTACAATGAGCAGTTCTTC
CDR3 protein: CSVWHSSYNEQFF

J gene: TRBJ1-2
clone size: NA
D gene: TRBD1
V gene: TRBV5-4
CDR3 DNA: TGTGCCAGCAGCTGGGGCGGGACAGGGGATGATGGCTACACCTTC
CDR3 protein: CASSWGGTGDDGYTF

J gene: TRBJ2-7
clone size: NA
D gene: NA
V gene: TRBV27
CDR3 DNA: TGTGCCAGCAGTTTGGGACGGGCCTACGAGCAGTACTTC
CDR3 protein: CASSLGRAYEQYF

J gene: TRBJ1-1
clone size: few
D gene: NA
V gene: TRBV7-9
CDR3 DNA: TGTGCCAGCAGCCCCTCGGTCAGGGCCATGGCTGAAGCTTTCTTT
CDR3 protein: CASSPSVRAMAEAFF

J gene: TRBJ2-2
clone size: NA
D gene: NA
V gene: TRBV7-6
CDR3 DNA: TGTGCCAGCAGCTTAGCGTGGGGAACCGGGGAGCTGTTTTTT
CDR3 protein: CASSLAWGTGELFF

J gene: TRBJ2-7
clone size: NA
D gene: TRBD1
V gene: TRBV28
CDR3 DNA: TGTGCCAGCAGTGCCCGGGACAGGGGTTTGTACGAGCAGTACTTC
CDR3 protein: CASSARDRGLYEQYF

J gene: TRBJ1-2
clone size: NA
D gene: NA
V gene: TRBV6-6
CDR3 DNA: TGTGCCAGCAGTCAATACACCGATAACTATGGCTACACCTTC
CDR3 protein: CASSQYTDNYGYTF

J gene: TRBJ2-7
clone size: once
D gene: TRBD2
V gene: TRBV10-3
CDR3 DNA: TGTGCCATCAGTGGGGGGGGTTTATTCTACGAGCAGTACTTC
CDR3 protein: CAISGGGLFYEQYF

J gene: TRBJ2-3
clone size: NA
D gene: TRBD2
V gene: TRBV27
CDR3 DNA: TGTGCCAGCGGTCTTAGCGGGAGTGCAACAGATACGCAGTATTTT
CDR3 protein: CASGLSGSATDTQYF